One and the same sample provided the 18 T cell receptor beta chains below, sequenced in a study of blood T cell repertoires in COVID-19. The assay was immunoSEQ multiplex PCR, and TCRdb's table has in-frame clones only and misses some. The table has over 120,000 clones, roughly 80% seen once; the top ten hold around 3.1%. The sequenced material came from peripheral blood. Receptors originate from a woman aged 80 or older with acute or convalescent COVID-19.

The chain links TRBV10-3 to TRBJ1-3; D possibly corresponds to TRBD1 (5 bases). This CDR3 region has 14 residues. The germline CDR1 and CDR2 sequences are ENHRY and SYGVKD. The germline V and J ends were trimmed by 6 bases and 2 bases, with 11 bases remaining between them. As DNA, the CDR3 is TGTGCCATCAGGGAAGGGGAAACTGGAAACACCATATATTTT. Its translation is CAIREGETGNTIYF.

This clone has a handful of counts. The chain's CDR3 is CASSANGHLTGELFF. CDR3 nucleotides: TGTGCCAGCAGCGCTAACGGACACCTCACCGGGGAGCTGTTTTTT. The J gene is TRBJ2-2, the V gene TRBV5-6, with a weak D call TRBD1 (5 bases). The CDR3 has 15 residues. Germline V gene data show CDR1 as SGHDT and CDR2 as YYEEEE. V gave up 4 bases and J gave up 4 bases, with 14 bases separating them.

V and J are TRBV5-1 and TRBJ1-6, with D perhaps matching TRBD1 (5 bases). From germline, CDR1 is SGHRS and CDR2 YFSETQ. There are 16 residues in the CDR3. V was clipped by 2 bases and J by 7 bases, with 16 bases between them. DNA for the CDR3: TGCGCCAGCAGCTTAAGCGACCGAAAGGGGAATTCACCCCTCCACTTT. Translating gives CASSLSDRKGNSPLHF.

The gene calls are TRBV4-3 and TRBJ2-4, with TRBD2 matching over 10 bases. CDR1 is LGHNA, CDR2 YSLEER, per germline. J lost 6 bases, V lost 1 base, and 6 bases had no gene match. The CDR3 has 16 residues. The CDR3 loop reads CASSQGVSGGANIQYF. The DNA of the CDR3 is TGCGCCAGCAGCCAAGGCGTGAGCGGGGGGGCAAACATTCAGTACTTC.

This clone was seen just once. This rearrangement joins TRBV6-5 to TRBJ1-1; 7 bases agree with TRBD1. CDR3 length: 14 amino acids. V lost 0 bases and J lost 10; bases outside the gene matches: 8. Germline CDR1 is MNHEY and CDR2 is SVGAGI. The CDR3 sequence: CASSYSDRTFSAFF. The CDR3 DNA sequence: TGTGCCAGCAGTTACTCGGACAGGACATTTTCAGCTTTCTTT.

The chain is built from TRBV5-6 and TRBJ2-1; 7 bases match TRBD1. V trimming: 3 bases; J trimming: 0 bases; junction bases outside the gene matches: 6. Per the germline V gene, CDR1 is SGHDT and CDR2 is YYEEEE. The CDR3 runs 16 residues. This CDR3 is CASSSDRVSSYNEQFF. The CDR3 nucleotides are TGTGCCAGCAGCTCCGACAGGGTTAGCTCCTACAATGAGCAGTTCTTC.

The rearrangement links TRBV3-1 (or the pseudogene TRBV3-2) to TRBJ1-5, with a tentative D call TRBD1 (5 bases). Germline V gives CDR1 LGHDT, CDR2 YNNKEL (reference sequence). V shed 0 bases and J shed 5 bases, with 14 bases lying between them. The CDR3 has 16 residues. CDR3 region: CASSQDWGRADQPQHF. For the CDR3, the DNA is TGTGCCAGCAGCCAAGATTGGGGGAGGGCGGATCAGCCCCAGCATTTT.

The J gene is TRBJ1-2, the V gene TRBV5-4; 10 bases map to TRBD1. CDR3 length: 14 residues. Trimming cost V 4 bases and J 8 bases; bases outside gene matches: 8. Per germline, CDR1 SGHNT and CDR2 YYREEE (reference sequence). CDR3 loop: CASSLRTGGGGYTF. The DNA of the CDR3 is TGTGCCAGCAGCCTTAGGACAGGGGGAGGCGGCTACACCTTC.

This clone was found a few times. The chain joins TRBV30 to TRBJ1-2; weak D call: TRBD1 (6 bases). Trimming pared 3 bases from V and 7 bases from J, leaving 15 bases between. The CDR3 runs 13 residues. CDR1 and CDR2 (germline): GTSNPN, SVGIG (reference sequence). CDR3 amino acids: CAWSLTGLGGYTF. CDR3 coding DNA: TGTGCCTGGAGCCTCACAGGGTTAGGTGGCTACACCTTC.

This clone was counted a few times. The chain couples TRBV4-1 to TRBJ2-1; weak D call: TRBD2 (6 bases). Germline CDR1 and CDR2: MGHRA and YSYEKL. The CDR3 contains 17 residues. Trimming took 4 bases from V and 4 from J, leaving 20 bases between them. CDR3 in amino acids: CASSPRPLSGEYNEQFF. The CDR3 DNA reads TGCGCCAGCAGCCCCCGTCCCCTTAGCGGAGAGTACAATGAGCAGTTCTTC.

The chain combines TRBV6-1 with TRBJ2-7, with 7 bases identical to TRBD1. Germline assignment: CDR1 MNHNS and CDR2 SASEGT. This CDR3 region has 15 residues. V was pared by 2 bases and J by 6 bases, with 10 bases of the junction left unmatched. The CDR3 DNA reads as TGTGCCAGCAGTGAATACCGGGACAGTCACGGCGAGCAGTACTTC. Protein: CASSEYRDSHGEQYF.

The chain combines TRBV9 with TRBJ1-2; the D is unclear. V shed 5 bases and J shed 4 bases, with 18 bases lying between them. Germline values: CDR1 SGDLS, CDR2 YYNGEE. The CDR3 is made up of 15 amino acids. Here the CDR3 reads CASSVDFGSGYGYTF. CDR3 in DNA: TGTGCCAGCAGTGTGGATTTTGGCAGCGGCTATGGCTACACCTTC. The full variable domain, with the rest looked up from reference TRBV9 and TRBJ1-2, is DSGVTQTPKHLITATGQRVTLRCSPRSGDLSVYWYQQSLDQGLQFLIQYYNGEERAKGNILERFSAQQFPDLHSELNLSSLELGDSALYFCASSVDFGSGYGYTFGSGTRLTVV.

V gene TRBV30 combines with J gene TRBJ1-1; D call uncertain. The V gene's germline CDR1 is GTSNPN and CDR2 SVGIG (reference sequence). The CDR3 extends over 11 amino acids. V lost 2 bases to trimming and J lost 7 bases, with 8 bases between them. The CDR3 protein is CAWSPRVEAFF. The CDR3 bases are TGTGCCTGGAGTCCGAGGGTTGAAGCTTTCTTT.

V and J are TRBV2 and TRBJ1-1; 7 positions match TRBD1. Per the germline V gene, CDR1 is SNHLY and CDR2 is FYNNEI. V lost 5 bases to trimming and J lost 7 bases; unmatched junction nucleotides: 10. The CDR3 covers 14 residues. DNA for the CDR3: TGTGCCAGCAGTTCAGAGGGACAGAGCTATGAAGCTTTCTTT. Amino acid sequence: CASSSEGQSYEAFF.

This sequence joins TRBV29-1 and TRBJ1-1; D may be TRBD1 (5 bases). The CDR3 is made up of 12 amino acids. Germline CDR1 SQVTM, CDR2 ANQGSEA. Trimming shortened V by 1 base and J by 8 bases, and 11 bases separated the two germline ends. The CDR3 DNA sequence: TGCAGCGTTGAAGGGGGCAGGGTGGAAGCTTTCTTT. Protein sequence: CSVEGGRVEAFF.

The V and J genes are TRBV5-6 and TRBJ2-7; the match to TRBD1 covers 10 bases. Trimming cost V 3 bases and J 1 base; bases outside gene matches: 7. This CDR3 contains 16 residues. CDR1 is SGHDT, CDR2 YYEEEE, per germline. CDR3 amino acids: CASSYLGQGVSYEQYF. The CDR3 DNA sequence: TGTGCCAGCAGCTACTTAGGACAGGGGGTGTCCTACGAGCAGTACTTC.

This sequence joins TRBV5-6 and TRBJ2-7; 9 bases match TRBD1. Germline-derived CDR1 and CDR2 are SGHDT and YYEEEE. The CDR3 has 15 residues. The J segment lost 6 bases and the V segment lost 3 bases, leaving 10 bases of the junction unmatched. The CDR3, as DNA: TGTGCCAGCAGCTCGTCCGGGACAGGGACGGGCGAGCAGTACTTC. This encodes CASSSSGTGTGEQYF.

The gene calls are TRBV11-3 and TRBJ1-1; 9 bases match TRBD1. The V and J ends lost 1 base and 4 bases, in that order; junction bases with no gene match: 4. CDR1 and CDR2 (germline): SGHNT, YENEEA. There are 15 residues in the CDR3. The DNA of the CDR3 is TGTGCCAGCAGCTTAGGAGGGACAGGGTTCACTGAAGCTTTCTTT. It specifies CASSLGGTGFTEAFF.